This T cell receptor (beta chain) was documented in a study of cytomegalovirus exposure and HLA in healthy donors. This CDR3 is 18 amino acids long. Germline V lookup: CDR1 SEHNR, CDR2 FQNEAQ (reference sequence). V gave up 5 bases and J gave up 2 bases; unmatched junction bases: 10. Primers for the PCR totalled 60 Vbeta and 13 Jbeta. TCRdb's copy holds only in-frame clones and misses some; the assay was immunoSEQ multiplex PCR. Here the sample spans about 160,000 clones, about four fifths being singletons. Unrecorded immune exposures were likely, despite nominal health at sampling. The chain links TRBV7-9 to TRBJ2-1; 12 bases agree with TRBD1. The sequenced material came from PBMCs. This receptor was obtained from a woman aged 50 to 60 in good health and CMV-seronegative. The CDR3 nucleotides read TGTGCCAGCAGCCCATACGGGACAGGGGGCAAAACCTACAATGAGCAGTTCTTC. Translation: CASSPYGTGGKTYNEQFF.